This TCR beta chain was sequenced during a study of naive and memory T cell subsets. A UMI-containing oligonucleotide was joined by 3' ligation to the TCR cDNA template. This clonotype appeared a few times. Four PCR rounds used nested alpha and beta constant region primers plus the SP2 primer. Blood and skin TCR RNA was reverse transcribed with alpha and beta constant primers. TCRdb independently ran MiXCR on the 5' RACE reads; one entry per CDR3 protein. The sample lists some 60,000 distinct CDR3 sequences; approximately 8.5% were seen once. The TCR sequence derives from a female donor in good health.

CDR3 in DNA: TGTGCCAGCATGAACTCCTCGAGGGCCACTCCCTTAAATACGCAGTATTTT. It translates to CASMNSSRATPLNTQYF. The chain combines TRBV12-3 or TRBV12-4 with TRBJ2-3; D might be TRBD2 (5 bases). The CDR3 contains 17 residues. Trimming removed 7 bases at V and 7 bases at J, with 27 bases between.